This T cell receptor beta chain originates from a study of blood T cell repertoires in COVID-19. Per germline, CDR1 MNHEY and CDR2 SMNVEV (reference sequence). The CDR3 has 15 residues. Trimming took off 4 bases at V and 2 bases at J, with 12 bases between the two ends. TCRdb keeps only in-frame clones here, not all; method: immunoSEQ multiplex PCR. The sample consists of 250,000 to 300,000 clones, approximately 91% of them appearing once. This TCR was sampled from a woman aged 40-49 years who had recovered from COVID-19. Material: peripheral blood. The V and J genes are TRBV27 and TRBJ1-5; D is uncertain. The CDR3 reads CASSSSWSGNQPQHF. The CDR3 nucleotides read TGTGCCAGCAGTTCTAGCTGGTCGGGCAATCAGCCCCAGCATTTT.